Each of the 14 T cell receptor beta chains below was sequenced from the same sample in a study of blood T cell repertoires in COVID-19. This table comes from immunoSEQ multiplex PCR, and its TCRdb copy is limited to in-frame clones, with some not included. The table shows roughly 340,000 clones, with around 87% occurring only once. The sample comprised PBMCs or T cells enriched from blood (not recorded which). These receptors were obtained from a man aged 40-49 years in a cohort exposed to, infected with or recovered from COVID-19 (not recorded which).

This clone was picked up a small number of times. This chain joins TRBV6-5 and TRBJ1-6, with D perhaps TRBD1 (6 bases). This CDR3 spans 15 amino acids. V was shortened by 7 bases and J by 7 bases, with 17 bases between the two germline ends. Germline V gene data show CDR1 as MNHEY and CDR2 as SVGAGI. The CDR3 DNA reads as TGTGCCAGCACTCTATGGGGGCAAAGGAATTCACCCCTCCACTTT. Protein sequence: CASTLWGQRNSPLHF.

This chain links TRBV19 with TRBJ2-7; possibly TRBD1 for D (6 bases). Trimming took 4 bases from V and 5 from J, leaving 15 bases between them. The CDR3 runs 14 residues. From germline, CDR1 is LNHDA and CDR2 SQIVND (reference sequence). CDR3: CASSNKQGSHEQYF. The CDR3 DNA reads as TGTGCCAGTAGTAACAAACAGGGAAGTCACGAGCAGTACTTC. The entire variable domain, with the rest obtained from reference TRBV19 and TRBJ2-7, is as follows: DGGITQSPKYLFRKEGQNVTLSCEQNLNHDAMYWYRQDPGQGLRLIYYSQIVNDFQKGDIAEGYSVSREKKESFPLTVTSAQKNPTAFYLCASSNKQGSHEQYFGPGTRLTVT.

CDR3: CASRQPGGRGYEQYF. The CDR3 region has the DNA TGTGCCAGCAGACAACCGGGAGGTAGGGGTTACGAGCAGTACTTC. The genes are TRBV11-2 and TRBJ2-7, with 7 bases that match TRBD2. Germline loops: CDR1 SGHAT, CDR2 FQNNGV. This CDR3 is built from 15 residues. The V gene end was trimmed by 6 bases and the J gene end by 4 bases; junction bases not matched to a gene: 12.

The chain couples TRBV5-8 to TRBJ1-4, with a tentative D call TRBD1 (5 bases). V was cut by 2 bases and J by 8 bases, with 13 bases left in between. From germline, CDR1 is SGHTS and CDR2 YDEGEE. The CDR3 sequence is 14 residues long. The CDR3 DNA reads as TGTGCCAGCAGCTTAATACAGGCTCGGGAAAAACTGTTTTTT. It specifies CASSLIQAREKLFF.

The chain links TRBV7-2 to TRBJ2-2; possibly TRBD1 for D (6 bases). This CDR3 comprises 14 residues. CDR1 SGHTA and CDR2 FQGNSA come from the germline V gene. The V and J ends lost 5 bases and 6 bases respectively, with 13 bases between them. The CDR3 loop is CASSARQAAGELFF. In DNA form, the CDR3 reads TGTGCCAGCAGCGCGCGACAGGCCGCCGGGGAGCTGTTTTTT.

The CDR3 DNA follows: TGTGCCAGCAGCTTAGTACCGGGAGCCACAGATACGCAGTATTTT. As protein: CASSLVPGATDTQYF. This chain connects TRBV7-2 to TRBJ2-3, with D perhaps TRBD2 (6 bases). Germline loops: CDR1 SGHTA, CDR2 FQGNSA. V shed 1 base and J shed 2 bases, with 10 bases lying between them. This CDR3 has 15 amino acids.

The chain joins TRBV3-1 (or the pseudogene TRBV3-2) to TRBJ2-7; 11 nucleotides line up with TRBD1. Germline CDR1 LGHDT, CDR2 YNNKEL (reference sequence). V was clipped by 4 bases and J by 1 base; unmatched bases: 3. The CDR3 is 15 amino acids. The CDR3 DNA reads TGTGCCAGCAGCCTGGGACAGGGGGGATCCTACGAGCAGTACTTC. This sequence encodes CASSLGQGGSYEQYF.

The J gene is TRBJ1-5, the V gene TRBV6-1; 7 positions agree with TRBD1. Germline lookup yields CDR1 MNHNS and CDR2 SASEGT. The CDR3 loop spans 17 amino acids. V trimming: 4 bases; J trimming: 6 bases; junction bases outside the gene matches: 15. The CDR3 region is CASSAGTGRGMSQPQHF. DNA for the CDR3: TGTGCCAGCAGTGCTGGTACTGGCAGGGGGATGTCTCAGCCCCAGCATTTT.

CDR3 protein: CASSWGYFTDTQYF. In nucleotides, the CDR3 is TGTGCCAGCAGTTGGGGCTACTTTACAGATACGCAGTATTTT. This chain uses TRBV27 with TRBJ2-3; D is possibly TRBD1 (5 bases). Trimming took 4 bases from V and 3 from J, leaving 11 bases between them. The CDR3 length is 14 residues. The germline CDR1 and CDR2 sequences are MNHEY and SMNVEV (reference sequence).

The chain combines TRBV27 with TRBJ2-2; 12 bases line up with TRBD2. The CDR3 contains 16 residues. Germline V lookup: CDR1 MNHEY, CDR2 SMNVEV (reference sequence). Trimming took 6 bases from V and 6 from J; bases not matched to a gene: 8. As DNA, the CDR3 is TGTGCCAGCAGCTCACCTAGCGGGAGGGCCTCCGGGGAGCTGTTTTTT. This gives the protein CASSSPSGRASGELFF.

V gene TRBV4-1 combines with J gene TRBJ1-1, with 10 bases lining up with TRBD1. This CDR3 spans 15 amino acids. Trimming cost V 6 bases and J 5 bases; bases outside gene matches: 9. Germline V gene lookup returns CDR1 MGHRA and CDR2 YSYEKL. CDR3 sequence (DNA): TGCGCCAGCAGACCTGACAGGGGGCCGGGGACTGAAGCTTTCTTT. Protein product: CASRPDRGPGTEAFF.

V usage is TRBV30 and J usage is TRBJ2-3; 11 bases are shared with TRBD1. Looked up from germline, CDR1 is GTSNPN and CDR2 is SVGIG (reference sequence). This CDR3 is 14 amino acids long. The trim removed 3 bases at V and 8 bases at J, leaving 7 bases unmatched. Written as DNA, the CDR3 is TGTGCCTGGAGGGGACAGGGGGTCGGGGGTACGCAGTATTTT. Translated: CAWRGQGVGGTQYF.

Remarks on this clone: Additional DNA sequences in this sample encode the identical CDR3. This chain connects TRBV27 to TRBJ1-5; D is possibly TRBD1 (5 bases). Germline assignment: CDR1 MNHEY and CDR2 SMNVEV (reference sequence). The CDR3 contains 15 residues. V lost 2 bases and J 2 bases, leaving 10 bases between the germline ends. The CDR3 protein is CASSLGGSGNQPQHF. CDR3 nucleotide sequence: TGTGCCAGCAGTTTAGGGGGGAGTGGCAATCAGCCCCAGCATTTT.

The chain combines TRBV10-3 with TRBJ1-3; D not resolved. Germline CDR1 reads ENHRY; CDR2 reads SYGVKD. The CDR3 is 14 amino acids. V gave up 6 bases and J gave up 0 bases, with 9 bases separating them. CDR3 coding DNA: TGTGCCATCAGGGACTCCAGCTCTGGAAACACCATATATTTT. It encodes CAIRDSSSGNTIYF.